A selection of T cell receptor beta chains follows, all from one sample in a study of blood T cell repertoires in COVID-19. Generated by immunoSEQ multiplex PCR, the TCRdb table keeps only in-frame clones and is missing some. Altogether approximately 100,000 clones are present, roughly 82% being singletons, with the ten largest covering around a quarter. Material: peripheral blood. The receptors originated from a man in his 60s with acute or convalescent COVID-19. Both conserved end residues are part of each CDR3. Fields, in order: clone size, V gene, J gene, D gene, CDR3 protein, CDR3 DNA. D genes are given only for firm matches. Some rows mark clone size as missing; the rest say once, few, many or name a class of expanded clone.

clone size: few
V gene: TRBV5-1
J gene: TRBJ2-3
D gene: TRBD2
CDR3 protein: CASSPSTSGRGDTQYF
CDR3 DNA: TGCGCCAGCAGCCCTAGTACTAGCGGGAGAGGAGATACGCAGTATTTT

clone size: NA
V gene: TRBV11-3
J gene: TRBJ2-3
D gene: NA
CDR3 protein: CASSRGPTDTQYF
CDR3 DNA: TGTGCCAGCAGCCGAGGGCCAACAGATACGCAGTATTTT

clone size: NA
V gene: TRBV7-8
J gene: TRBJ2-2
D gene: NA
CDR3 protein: CASSMSGRAITGELFF
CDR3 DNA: TGTGCCAGCTCTATGTCGGGCAGGGCGATTACCGGGGAGCTGTTTTTT

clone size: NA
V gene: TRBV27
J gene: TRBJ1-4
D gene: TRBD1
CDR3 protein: CASSLSWTGGNEKLFF
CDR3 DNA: TGTGCCAGCAGTTTAAGTTGGACAGGGGGGAATGAAAAACTGTTTTTT

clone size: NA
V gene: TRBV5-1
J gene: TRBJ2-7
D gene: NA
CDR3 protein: CASSLRYYSQGSAHEQYF
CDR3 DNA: TGCGCCAGCAGCTTGCGTTATTATTCCCAGGGATCTGCCCACGAGCAGTACTTC

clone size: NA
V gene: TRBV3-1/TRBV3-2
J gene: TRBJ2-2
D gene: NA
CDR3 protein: CASSRLAGELFF
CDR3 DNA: TGTGCCAGCAGCCGACTGGCTGGGGAGCTGTTTTTT

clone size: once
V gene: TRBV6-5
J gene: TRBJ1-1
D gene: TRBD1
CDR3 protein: CASNYGQGAFTEAFF
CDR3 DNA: TGTGCCAGCAATTATGGCCAGGGGGCATTCACTGAAGCTTTCTTT

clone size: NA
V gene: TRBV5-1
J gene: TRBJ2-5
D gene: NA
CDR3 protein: CASSLAYPNQETQYF
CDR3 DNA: TGCGCCAGCAGCTTGGCCTACCCCAACCAAGAGACCCAGTACTTC

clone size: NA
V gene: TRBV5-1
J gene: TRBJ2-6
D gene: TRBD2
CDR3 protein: CASTREGSGANVLTF
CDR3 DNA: TGCGCCAGCACCCGGGAGGGCTCTGGGGCCAACGTCCTGACTTTC

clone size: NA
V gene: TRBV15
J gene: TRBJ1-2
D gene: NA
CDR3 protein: CATSRDPLPLMAYGYTF
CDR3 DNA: TGTGCCACCAGCAGAGATCCGTTACCTCTGATGGCCTATGGCTACACCTTC

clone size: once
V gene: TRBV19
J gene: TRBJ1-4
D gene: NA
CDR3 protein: CASSAQSYTEKLFF
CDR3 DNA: TGTGCCAGTAGCGCTCAGTCTTACACGGAAAAACTGTTTTTT

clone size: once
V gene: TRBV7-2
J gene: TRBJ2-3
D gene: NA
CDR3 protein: CASSFLESTSTDTQYF
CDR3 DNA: TGTGCCAGCAGCTTCCTAGAATCCACGAGCACAGATACGCAGTATTTT

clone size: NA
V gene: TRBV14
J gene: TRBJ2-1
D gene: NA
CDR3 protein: CASSTEPGNEQFF
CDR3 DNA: TGTGCCAGCAGCACCGAGCCCGGGAATGAGCAGTTCTTC

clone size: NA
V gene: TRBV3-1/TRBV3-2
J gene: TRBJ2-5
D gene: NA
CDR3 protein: CASSQDWARQETQYF
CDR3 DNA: TGTGCCAGCAGCCAAGATTGGGCCAGACAAGAGACCCAGTACTTC

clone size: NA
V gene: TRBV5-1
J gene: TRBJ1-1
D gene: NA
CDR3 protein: CASSLPLTVGTEAFF
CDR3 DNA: TGCGCCAGCAGCTTGCCCTTAACAGTGGGCACTGAAGCTTTCTTT

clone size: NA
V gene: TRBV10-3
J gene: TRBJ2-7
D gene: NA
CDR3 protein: CAISAPSYEQYF
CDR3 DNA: TGTGCCATCAGTGCTCCGTCCTACGAGCAGTACTTC

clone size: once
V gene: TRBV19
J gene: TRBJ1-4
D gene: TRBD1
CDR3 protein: CASSIRGTGKSEKLFF
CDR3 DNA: TGTGCCAGTAGTATAAGGGGGACAGGAAAGTCTGAAAAACTGTTTTTT

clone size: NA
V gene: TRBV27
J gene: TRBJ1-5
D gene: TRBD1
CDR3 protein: CASRTGTGSNQPQHF
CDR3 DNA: TGTGCCAGCAGGACCGGGACAGGTTCCAATCAGCCCCAGCATTTT